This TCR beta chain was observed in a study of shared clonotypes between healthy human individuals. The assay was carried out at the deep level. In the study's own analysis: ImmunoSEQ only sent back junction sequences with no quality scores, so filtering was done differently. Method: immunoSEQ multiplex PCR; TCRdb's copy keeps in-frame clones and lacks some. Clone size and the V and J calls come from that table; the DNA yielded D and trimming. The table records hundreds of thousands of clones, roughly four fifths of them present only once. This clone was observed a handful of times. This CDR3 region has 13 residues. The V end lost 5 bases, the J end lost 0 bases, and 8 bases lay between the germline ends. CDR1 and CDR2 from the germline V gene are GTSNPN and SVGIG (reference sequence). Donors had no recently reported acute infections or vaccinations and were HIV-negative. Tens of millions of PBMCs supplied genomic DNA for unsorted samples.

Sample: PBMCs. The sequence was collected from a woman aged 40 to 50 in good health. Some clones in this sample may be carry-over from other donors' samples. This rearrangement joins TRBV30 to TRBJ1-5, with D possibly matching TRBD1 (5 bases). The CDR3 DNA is TGTGCCTGGGACGGGGGTAGCAATCAGCCCCAGCATTTT. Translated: CAWDGGSNQPQHF.